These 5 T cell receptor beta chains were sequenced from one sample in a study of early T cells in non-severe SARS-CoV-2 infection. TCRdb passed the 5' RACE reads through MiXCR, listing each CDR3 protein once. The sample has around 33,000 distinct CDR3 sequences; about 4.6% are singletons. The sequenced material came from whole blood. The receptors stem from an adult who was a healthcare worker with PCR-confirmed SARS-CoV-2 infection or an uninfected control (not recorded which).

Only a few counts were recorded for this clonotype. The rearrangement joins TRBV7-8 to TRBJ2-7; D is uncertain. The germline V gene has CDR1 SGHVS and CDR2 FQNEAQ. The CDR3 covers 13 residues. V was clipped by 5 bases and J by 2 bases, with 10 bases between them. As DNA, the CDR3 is TGTGCCAGCAGCCCAATCGTAACCTACGAGCAGTACTTC. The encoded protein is CASSPIVTYEQYF.

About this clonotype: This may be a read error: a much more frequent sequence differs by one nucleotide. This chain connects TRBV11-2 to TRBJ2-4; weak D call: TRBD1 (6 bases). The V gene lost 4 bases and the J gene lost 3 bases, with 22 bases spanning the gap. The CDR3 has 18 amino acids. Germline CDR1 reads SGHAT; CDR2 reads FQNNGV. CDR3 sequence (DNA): TGTGCCAGCAGCTCCACGGCCCTCAGGGGCGCGGACAAAAACATTCAGTACTTC. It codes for CASSSTALRGADKNIQYF.

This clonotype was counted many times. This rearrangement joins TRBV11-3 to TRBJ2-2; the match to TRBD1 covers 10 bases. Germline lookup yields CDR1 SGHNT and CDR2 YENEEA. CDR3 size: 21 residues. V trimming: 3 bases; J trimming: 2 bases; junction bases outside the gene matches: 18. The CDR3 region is CASSLETAPGQGPLNTGELFF. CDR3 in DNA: TGTGCCAGCAGCTTGGAGACAGCACCGGGACAGGGGCCCCTCAACACCGGGGAGCTGTTTTTT.

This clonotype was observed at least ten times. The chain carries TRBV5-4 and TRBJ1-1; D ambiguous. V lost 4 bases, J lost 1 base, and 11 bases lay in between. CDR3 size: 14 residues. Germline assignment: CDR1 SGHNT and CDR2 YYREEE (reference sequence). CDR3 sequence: CASSVKVPNTEAFF. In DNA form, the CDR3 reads TGTGCCAGCAGCGTGAAAGTTCCGAACACTGAAGCTTTCTTT. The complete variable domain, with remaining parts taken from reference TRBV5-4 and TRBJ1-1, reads ETGVTQSPTHLIKTRGQQVTLRCSSQSGHNTVSWYQQALGQGPQFIFQYYREEENGRGNFPPRFSGLQFPNYSSELNVNALELDDSALYLCASSVKVPNTEAFFGQGTRLTVV.

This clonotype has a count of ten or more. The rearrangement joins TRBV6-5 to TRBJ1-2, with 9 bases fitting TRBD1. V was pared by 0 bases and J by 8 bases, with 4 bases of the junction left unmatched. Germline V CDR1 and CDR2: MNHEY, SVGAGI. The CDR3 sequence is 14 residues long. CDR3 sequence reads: CASSYSGTGFGYTF. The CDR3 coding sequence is TGTGCCAGCAGTTACTCCGGGACAGGGTTCGGCTACACCTTC.